Shown below are 12 T cell receptor beta chains from a single sample sequenced in a study of Graves' ophthalmopathy and Graves' hyperthyroidism. RNA served as the template for amplifying TCR beta CDR3 regions. Second-round multiplex PCR came after a first-round RT-PCR that employed HTBI primers. TCRdb processed the multiplex PCR reads anew with MiXCR; each CDR3 protein has one entry. In the table there are roughly 610,000 distinct CDR3 sequences, 20% to 25% of which are singletons. The sequencing input was peripheral blood. The receptors derive from a woman in her late teens or twenties with stable Graves' hyperthyroidism. Some clones in this sample may be carry-over from other donors' samples.

At least ten counts were recorded for this clonotype. The rearrangement joins TRBV29-1 to TRBJ1-3, with 7 bases lining up with TRBD1. CDR3 size: 15 residues. With V trimmed by 7 bases and J by 1 base, 10 bases remained unmatched. CDR1 and CDR2 from the germline V gene are SQVTM and ANQGSEA. The CDR3 is CSARDSRFSGNTIYF. CDR3 sequence (DNA): TGCAGCGCCAGGGACAGTAGATTTTCTGGAAACACCATATATTTT.

The rearrangement links TRBV25-1 to TRBJ2-7; 9 nucleotides agree with TRBD1. Per germline, CDR1 MGHDK and CDR2 SYGVNS. The V segment lost 5 bases and the J segment 2 bases; nucleotides outside the gene matches: 10. The CDR3 has 16 residues. CDR3 sequence (DNA): TGTGCCAGCAGTCCCGGCCCCGGGACAGGGACCTACGAGCAGTACTTC. Its protein product is CASSPGPGTGTYEQYF.

The gene calls are TRBV6-1 and TRBJ2-7; the D call may be TRBD1 or TRBD2 (5 bases each). V lost 7 bases and J 6 bases, leaving 13 bases between the germline ends. Germline CDR1 is MNHNS and CDR2 is SASEGT. This CDR3 is 12 amino acids long. The CDR3 loop reads CASNPRGGEQYF. The CDR3 DNA sequence: TGTGCCAGCAATCCGAGGGGCGGCGAGCAGTACTTC.

There are many counts of this clonotype. This rearrangement joins TRBV6-5 to TRBJ1-2, with D possibly matching TRBD1 (5 bases). The CDR3 has 14 residues. The germline V gene encodes CDR1 MNHEY and CDR2 SVGAGI. The V end was cut by 11 bases, the J end by 0 bases, with 16 bases between. DNA of the CDR3: TGTGCCCCCCTCCGGGGGTTGCCTAACTATGGCTACACCTTC. This codes for CAPLRGLPNYGYTF.

The rearrangement links TRBV6-2 or TRBV6-3 to TRBJ2-5; tentative D call: TRBD2 (5 bases). V was cut by 2 bases and J by 7 bases, with 20 bases left in between. CDR1 is MNHEY, CDR2 SVGEGT, per germline. This CDR3 contains 16 residues. Written as DNA, the CDR3 is TGTGCCAGCAGTTACCCCGGTTTTGGCCTAGGAGGGACCCAGTACTTC. This codes for CASSYPGFGLGGTQYF.

This clonotype was seen ten or more times. The chain links TRBV19 to TRBJ1-5; D possibly corresponds to TRBD1 (6 bases). V was pared by 4 bases and J by 7 bases, with 20 bases between. This CDR3 spans 16 amino acids. CDR1 and CDR2 from the germline V gene are LNHDA and SQIVND (reference sequence). CDR3 in DNA: TGTGCCAGTAGTAGAAGGGGGGAACAGGGACGACAGCCCCAGCATTTT. Its translation: CASSRRGEQGRQPQHF. Full variable domain (outside the CDR3, taken from reference TRBV19 and TRBJ1-5): DGGITQSPKYLFRKEGQNVTLSCEQNLNHDAMYWYRQDPGQGLRLIYYSQIVNDFQKGDIAEGYSVSREKKESFPLTVTSAQKNPTAFYLCASSRRGEQGRQPQHFGDGTRLSIL.

This clonotype has ten or more counts. The chain combines TRBV3-1 with TRBJ1-2; 9 nucleotides match TRBD1. The V gene's germline CDR1 is LGHDT and CDR2 YNNKEL (reference sequence). Trimming removed 0 bases from V and 7 bases from J; junction bases left unmatched: 9. The CDR3 spans 16 residues. CDR3 DNA sequence: TGTGCCAGCAGCCAAGATCTGGGACAGGGATCGCGTGGCTACACCTTC. It yields the protein CASSQDLGQGSRGYTF.

This clonotype was counted ten times or more. The V and J genes are TRBV20-1 and TRBJ2-4, with 8 positions matching TRBD1. The CDR3 has 14 amino acids. With 1 base clipped from V and 6 bases from J, the junction kept 5 bases outside the gene matches. Germline values: CDR1 DFQATT, CDR2 SNEGSKA (reference sequence). CDR3 coding DNA: TGCAGTGCTAGAGGGACAGGGTGGATAAACATTCAGTACTTC. Translation gives CSARGTGWINIQYF.

This chain joins TRBV6-2 or TRBV6-3 and TRBJ2-7, with D perhaps matching TRBD1 or TRBD2 (6 bases each). V lost 2 bases and J lost 6, with 14 bases in between. This CDR3 region has 14 residues. CDR1 and CDR2 from the germline V gene are MNHEY and SVGEGT. The CDR3 nucleotides read TGTGCCAGCAGTTACACGGGGGCGGCTCTCGAGCAGTACTTC. It translates to CASSYTGAALEQYF.

At least ten counts were recorded for this clonotype. The rearrangement joins TRBV29-1 to TRBJ2-5, with D unresolved. The CDR3 is 12 amino acids. Germline loops: CDR1 SQVTM, CDR2 ANQGSEA. The V gene lost 6 bases and the J gene lost 6 bases, with 14 bases spanning the gap. Written as DNA, the CDR3 is TGCAGCGTCCTGACTCCGACGAAGACCCAGTACTTC. It encodes CSVLTPTKTQYF.

The rearrangement links TRBV6-1 to TRBJ1-1; TRBD1 matches at 9 bases. CDR3 length equals 12 residues. V lost 10 bases to trimming and J lost 8 bases; unmatched junction nucleotides: 8. Germline CDR1 is MNHNS and CDR2 is SASEGT. CDR3 DNA sequence: TGTGCCATCCGTACAGGGGGCGGAGAAGCTTTCTTT. Residues: CAIRTGGGEAFF.

This clonotype was seen at least ten times. The chain links TRBV20-1 to TRBJ2-5; D is perhaps TRBD1 or TRBD2 (5 bases each). This CDR3 is 13 amino acids long. Trimming stripped 7 bases from V and 1 base from J, with 13 bases between. In germline, CDR1 is DFQATT, CDR2 SNEGSKA (reference sequence). In DNA form, the CDR3 reads TGCAGTGTTAATCTCGGGGCCCAAGAGACCCAGTACTTC. It yields the protein CSVNLGAQETQYF.